This T cell receptor (beta chain) was profiled in a study of T cells in women clearing cervical HPV infection. Points on this clone: The DNA ends 3 residues before the CDR3 does, and the rest of the CDR3 is filled in from the germline J gene.

Trimming at V came to 10 bases and at J to 0 bases, leaving 8 bases not matched to a gene. CDR3 length: 15 amino acids. The germline V gene encodes CDR1 SGHVS and CDR2 FNYEAQ. Assay: immunoSEQ multiplex PCR; the TCRdb copy retains only in-frame clones and omits some. The listing contains tens of thousands of clones. The clonotype comes from a woman between 18 and 70 years old with a cervical HPV16 infection that either progressed to CIN3+ or cleared (not recorded which). The specimen was blood buffy coat. The chain uses TRBV7-6 and TRBJ2-2; 7 bases agree with TRBD2. The covered CDR3 bases are TGTGCCATCCCTCAAGGACTAGCGAACACCGGGGAG. It codes for CAIPQGLANTGE. The complete CDR3 sequence is CAIPQGLANTGELFF. The variable domain in full, completed from reference TRBV7-6 and TRBJ2-2, reads GAGVSQSPRYKVTKRGQDVALRCDPISGHVSLYWYRQALGQGPEFLTYFNYEAQQDKSGLPNDRFSAERPEGSISTLTIQRTEQRDSAMYRCAIPQGLANTGELFFGEGSRLTVL.